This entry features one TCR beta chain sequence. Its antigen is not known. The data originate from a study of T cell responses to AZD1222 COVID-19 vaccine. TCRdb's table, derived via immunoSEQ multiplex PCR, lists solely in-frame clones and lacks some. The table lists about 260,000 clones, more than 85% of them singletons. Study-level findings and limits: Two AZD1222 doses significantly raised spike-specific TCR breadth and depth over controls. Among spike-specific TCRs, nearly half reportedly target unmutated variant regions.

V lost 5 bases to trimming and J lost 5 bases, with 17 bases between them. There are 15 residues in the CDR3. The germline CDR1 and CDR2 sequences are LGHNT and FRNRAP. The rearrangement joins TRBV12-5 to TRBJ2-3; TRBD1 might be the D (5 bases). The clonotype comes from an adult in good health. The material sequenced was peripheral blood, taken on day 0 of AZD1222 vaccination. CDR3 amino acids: CASGPNSGREDTQYF. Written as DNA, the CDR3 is TGTGCTAGTGGTCCCAACTCAGGGCGTGAAGATACGCAGTATTTT.